The 22 T cell receptor beta chains in this list originate from one sample, sequenced in a study of CD8 T cells in Susac syndrome. With random hexamers, roughly 0.5 to 1 ug RNA was reverse transcribed. MiXCR, run by TCRdb on the immunoSEQ multiplex PCR reads, gives a single entry per CDR3 protein. The table lists 150,000 to 200,000 distinct CDR3 sequences, roughly 93% of them singletons. The specimen was CD4+ T cells from PBMCs. These receptors originate from a human donor in good health.

This rearrangement joins TRBV19 to TRBJ1-6; maybe TRBD1 (5 bases). From germline, CDR1 is LNHDA and CDR2 SQIVND (reference sequence). V was shortened by 8 bases and J by 7 bases, with 30 bases between the two germline ends. CDR3 size: 19 residues. CDR3 in amino acids: CASSYRTGMGLGVNSPLHF. The CDR3 DNA is TGTGCCAGTTCGTATAGGACCGGGATGGGCCTGGGGGTAAATTCACCCCTCCACTTT.

V is TRBV7-2 and J is TRBJ2-7; D might be TRBD2 (6 bases). Germline lookup yields CDR1 SGHTA and CDR2 FQGNSA. The V end lost 1 base, the J end lost 3 bases, and 19 bases lay between the germline ends. The CDR3 consists of 17 residues. CDR3: CASSLGVGGLPSYEQYF. The CDR3 nucleotides read TGTGCCAGCAGCTTAGGAGTGGGGGGTTTGCCTAGCTACGAGCAGTACTTC. The complete variable domain, with remaining parts taken from reference TRBV7-2 and TRBJ2-7, reads GAGVSQSPSNKVTEKGKDVELRCDPISGHTALYWYRQSLGQGLEFLIYFQGNSAPDKSGLPSDRFSAERTGGSVSTLTIQRTQQEDSAVYLCASSLGVGGLPSYEQYFGPGTRLTVT.

This clonotype was seen only a few times. The V call is TRBV9, the J call TRBJ2-5, with unresolved D. Trimming took 0 bases from V and 0 from J, leaving 6 bases between them. The CDR3 extends over 14 amino acids. Per the germline V gene, CDR1 is SGDLS and CDR2 is YYNGEE. CDR3 region: CASSVGGDQETQYF. CDR3 coding DNA: TGTGCCAGCAGCGTAGGTGGGGACCAAGAGACCCAGTACTTC. Complete variable domain (other parts from reference TRBV9 and TRBJ2-5): DSGVTQTPKHLITATGQRVTLRCSPRSGDLSVYWYQQSLDQGLQFLIQYYNGEERAKGNILERFSAQQFPDLHSELNLSSLELGDSALYFCASSVGGDQETQYFGPGTRLLVL.

The chain joins TRBV6-5 to TRBJ2-3, with D perhaps matching TRBD1 (6 bases). Germline V gives CDR1 MNHEY, CDR2 SVGAGI. This CDR3 has 14 residues. Trimming stripped 7 bases from V and 0 bases from J, with 11 bases between. The CDR3 here is CASKSRGSTDTQYF. The CDR3 DNA is TGTGCCAGCAAATCCAGGGGTAGCACAGATACGCAGTATTTT.

The gene calls are TRBV18 and TRBJ2-7, with a tentative D call TRBD1 (6 bases). Germline V gene data show CDR1 as KGHSH and CDR2 as LQKENI. Deletions cut 3 bases from V and 2 bases from J, with 11 bases between. The CDR3 has 14 amino acids. CDR3 coding DNA: TGTGCCAGCTCACCTTGGGACACCACCTACGAGCAGTACTTC. Its translation is CASSPWDTTYEQYF.

The rearrangement uses TRBV2 and TRBJ1-2; D unclear. CDR3 length equals 12 residues. CDR1 is SNHLY and CDR2 is FYNNEI in the germline V gene. Trimming took off 6 bases at V and 4 bases at J, with 9 bases between the two ends. Here the CDR3 DNA reads TGTGCCAGCAGAGGGTCTGGCTATGGCTACACCTTC. Its protein product is CASRGSGYGYTF.

The chain combines TRBV3-1 with TRBJ1-6, with D unclear. Germline V gene sequence: CDR1 LGHDT, CDR2 YNNKEL (reference sequence). The CDR3 spans 15 residues. V lost 4 bases and J 5 bases, leaving 12 bases between the germline ends. The CDR3 nucleotides read TGTGCCAGCAGCCGAGGGAGGCACAATAATTCACCCCTCCACTTT. This encodes CASSRGRHNNSPLHF.

This chain links TRBV5-6 with TRBJ2-6; 11 bases agree with TRBD1. Germline V gene sequence: CDR1 SGHDT, CDR2 YYEEEE. The junction had 11 bases not matched to a gene; V was cut back by 4 bases and J by 2 bases. The CDR3 sequence is 19 residues long. CDR3 bases: TGTGCCAGCAGCCTGATTGTAGGACAGGGGGCGCCTGGGGCCAACGTCCTGACTTTC. Translation gives CASSLIVGQGAPGANVLTF.

This rearrangement joins TRBV20-1 to TRBJ1-2; 7 nucleotides match TRBD1. V was clipped by 6 bases and J by 4 bases; unmatched bases: 5. Germline values: CDR1 DFQATT, CDR2 SNEGSKA (reference sequence). CDR3 length equals 12 residues. CDR3 sequence: CSALQGVYGYTF. CDR3 nucleotides: TGCAGTGCATTGCAGGGGGTCTATGGCTACACCTTC.

The chain combines TRBV20-1 with TRBJ2-3; D possibly uses TRBD1 or TRBD2 (6 bases each). Germline V gene lookup returns CDR1 DFQATT and CDR2 SNEGSKA (reference sequence). The CDR3 has 14 residues. V shed 5 bases and J shed 1 base, with 13 bases lying between them. This CDR3 is CSAPDRRGTDTQYF. CDR3 coding DNA: TGCAGTGCTCCAGACAGGAGGGGCACAGATACGCAGTATTTT.

This rearrangement joins TRBV6-5 to TRBJ2-2; 7 bases are a match to TRBD1. This CDR3 is built from 14 residues. From germline, CDR1 is MNHEY and CDR2 SVGAGI. The junction had 5 bases not matched to a gene; V was cut back by 2 bases and J by 8 bases. CDR3 region: CASSYAGGRGELFF. The DNA of the CDR3 is TGTGCCAGCAGTTACGCAGGGGGTAGGGGGGAGCTGTTTTTT.

This clonotype was detected only once. The genes are TRBV6-2 or TRBV6-3 and TRBJ1-5; D gene uncertain. Germline V gene sequence: CDR1 MNHEY, CDR2 SVGEGT. CDR3 size: 15 residues. V lost 2 bases, J lost 0 bases, and 8 bases lay in between. CDR3 nucleotides: TGTGCCAGCAGTTACGGCGGCTTTAGCAATCAGCCCCAGCATTTT. Protein sequence: CASSYGGFSNQPQHF.

The chain has TRBV4-2 and TRBJ2-7; 11 nucleotides line up with TRBD2. The CDR3 is 16 amino acids. V dropped 4 bases and J dropped 0; count of bases not matched to a gene: 5. Germline CDR1 and CDR2: LGHNA and YNFKEQ. In nucleotides, the CDR3 is TGTGCCAGCAGCCTAGGGGGACTAGCGGCCTCCTACGAGCAGTACTTC. This gives the protein CASSLGGLAASYEQYF.

The chain uses TRBV14 and TRBJ1-1; TRBD1 matches at 10 bases. The J segment lost 3 bases and the V segment lost 5 bases, leaving 6 bases of the junction unmatched. Germline lookup yields CDR1 SGHDN and CDR2 FVKESK. This CDR3 has 15 residues. CDR3 DNA: TGTGCCAGCAGCGTCCCGGGACAGGGGTACACTGAAGCTTTCTTT. It translates to CASSVPGQGYTEAFF.

This sequence joins TRBV2 and TRBJ1-1; 8 bases agree with TRBD1. The CDR3 contains 13 residues. CDR1 is SNHLY and CDR2 is FYNNEI in the germline V gene. V shed 6 bases and J 4 bases; nucleotides not matched to a gene: 4. The CDR3 is CASSPDRATEAFF. The CDR3 nucleotides are TGTGCCAGCAGCCCGGACAGGGCCACTGAAGCTTTCTTT. Using reference TRBV2 and TRBJ1-1 for the parts outside the CDR3, the full variable domain is EPEVTQTPSHQVTQMGQEVILRCVPISNHLYFYWYRQILGQKVEFLVSFYNNEISEKSEIFDDQFSVERPDGSNFTLKIRSTKLEDSAMYFCASSPDRATEAFFGQGTRLTVV.

V and J are TRBV6-5 and TRBJ2-5, with 9 bases that match TRBD1. Trimming removed 6 bases from V and 4 bases from J; junction bases left unmatched: 6. CDR1 is MNHEY and CDR2 is SVGAGI in the germline V gene. This CDR3 spans 14 amino acids. CDR3 in amino acids: CASRSGTGLETQYF. In DNA form, the CDR3 reads TGTGCCAGCAGATCCGGGACAGGGTTAGAGACCCAGTACTTC.

In this sample, this clonotype turned up a few times. This chain connects TRBV14 to TRBJ2-7; TRBD1 matches at 9 bases. The CDR3 covers 16 residues. The germline V gene has CDR1 SGHDN and CDR2 FVKESK. J was trimmed by 4 bases and V by 4 bases; bases with no gene match: 11. For the CDR3, the DNA is TGTGCCAGCAGCCCACTTGGGACAGGGAGTGGATACGAGCAGTACTTC. Its protein is CASSPLGTGSGYEQYF.

The chain recombines TRBV27 with TRBJ2-7, with D possibly TRBD1 on 6 matching bases. Germline lookup yields CDR1 MNHEY and CDR2 SMNVEV (reference sequence). Trimming stripped 5 bases from V and 7 bases from J, with 9 bases between. CDR3 size: 11 residues. CDR3 sequence (DNA): TGTGCCAGCAGTCTCACAGGGGAGCAGTACTTC. The encoded protein is CASSLTGEQYF.

This chain uses TRBV7-9 with TRBJ1-1; tentative D call: TRBD1 (6 bases). The CDR3 extends over 17 amino acids. CDR1 is SEHNR and CDR2 is FQNEAQ in the germline V gene (reference sequence). Trimming took 4 bases from V and 5 from J, leaving 23 bases between them. CDR3 sequence: CASSSRFTGWESTEAFF. The DNA for the CDR3 is TGTGCCAGCAGCTCTCGTTTCACAGGGTGGGAGTCGACTGAAGCTTTCTTT. The full variable domain, with the rest looked up from reference TRBV7-9 and TRBJ1-1, is DTGVSQNPRHKITKRGQNVTFRCDPISEHNRLYWYRQTLGQGPEFLTYFQNEAQLEKSRLLSDRFSAERPKGSFSTLEIQRTEQGDSAMYLCASSSRFTGWESTEAFFGQGTRLTVV.

This CDR3 reads CASSATSTSGRNSPLHF. CDR3 DNA sequence: TGTGCCAGCAGTGCAACCTCGACTTCGGGACGTAATTCACCCCTCCACTTT. V and J are TRBV6-1 and TRBJ1-6; D might be TRBD1 (5 bases). Between the trimmed V and J ends, which lost 4 bases and 6 bases, there was a span of 19 bases. The CDR3 covers 17 residues. The V gene's germline CDR1 is MNHNS and CDR2 SASEGT.

This clonotype appeared a single time. The CDR3 loop is CASSASGVGTEAFF. CDR3 sequence (DNA): TGTGCCAGTAGTGCGTCAGGGGTGGGCACTGAAGCTTTCTTT. The chain recombines TRBV19 with TRBJ1-1; TRBD1 might be the D (6 bases). The V gene lost 5 bases and the J gene lost 4 bases, with 14 bases spanning the gap. Germline V gene lookup returns CDR1 LNHDA and CDR2 SQIVND (reference sequence). The CDR3 has 14 residues.

The chain joins TRBV3-1 to TRBJ1-1, with D tentatively TRBD1 (5 bases). The CDR3 covers 14 residues. CDR1 is LGHDT and CDR2 is YNNKEL in the germline V gene (reference sequence). Trimming shortened V by 2 bases and J by 3 bases, and 10 bases separated the two germline ends. Here the CDR3 DNA reads TGTGCCAGCAGCCAATTTGGGGCGGACACTGAAGCTTTCTTT. It is translated as CASSQFGADTEAFF.